This T cell receptor beta chain was sequenced for a study of control samples from healthy donors and cancer patients. The assay was immunoSEQ multiplex PCR, and TCRdb's table has in-frame clones only and misses some. The data contain roughly 70,000 clones, about 95% of them singletons. Specimen: blood. This sequence was found in a woman in her thirties in good health.

This chain's CDR3 is CASSEFLEPAYNEQFF. The CDR3 DNA sequence: TGCGCCAGCAGTGAGTTCCTTGAGCCCGCCTACAATGAGCAGTTCTTC. The V and J genes are TRBV10-2 and TRBJ2-1; D is uncertain. CDR1 is WSHSY and CDR2 is SAAADI in the germline V gene. The CDR3 has 16 residues. V lost 1 base and J 2 bases, leaving 12 bases between the germline ends.